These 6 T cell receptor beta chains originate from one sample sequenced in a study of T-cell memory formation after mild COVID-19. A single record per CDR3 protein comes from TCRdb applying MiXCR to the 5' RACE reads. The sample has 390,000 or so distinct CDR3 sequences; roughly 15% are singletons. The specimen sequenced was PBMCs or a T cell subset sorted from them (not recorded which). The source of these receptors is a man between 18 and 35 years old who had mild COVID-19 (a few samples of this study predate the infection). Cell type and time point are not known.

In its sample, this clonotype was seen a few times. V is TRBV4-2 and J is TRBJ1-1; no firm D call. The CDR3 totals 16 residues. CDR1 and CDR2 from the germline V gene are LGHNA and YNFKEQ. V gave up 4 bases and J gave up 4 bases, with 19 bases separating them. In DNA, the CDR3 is TGTGCCAGCAGCCTCGGCCCCAAAGTTGCGGGCACTGAAGCTTTCTTT. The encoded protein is CASSLGPKVAGTEAFF.

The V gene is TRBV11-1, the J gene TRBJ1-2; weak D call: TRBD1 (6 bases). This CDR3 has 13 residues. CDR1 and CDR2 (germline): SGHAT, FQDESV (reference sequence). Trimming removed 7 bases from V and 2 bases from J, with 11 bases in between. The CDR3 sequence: CASTVDRNYGYTF. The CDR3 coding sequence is TGTGCCAGCACCGTGGACAGAAACTATGGCTACACCTTC.

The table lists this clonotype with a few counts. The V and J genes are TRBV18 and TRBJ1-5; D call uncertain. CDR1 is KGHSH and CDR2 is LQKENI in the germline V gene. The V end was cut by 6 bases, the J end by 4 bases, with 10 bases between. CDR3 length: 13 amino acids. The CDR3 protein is CASSNAGNQPQHF. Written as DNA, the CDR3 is TGTGCCAGCTCTAACGCAGGAAATCAGCCCCAGCATTTT.

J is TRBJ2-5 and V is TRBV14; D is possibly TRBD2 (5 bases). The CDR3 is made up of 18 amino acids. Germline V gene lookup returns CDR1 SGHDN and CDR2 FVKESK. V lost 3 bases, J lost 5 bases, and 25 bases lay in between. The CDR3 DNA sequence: TGTGCCAGCAGCCATGGCCCGATCCGGGGTGAGATCCGGGAGACCCAGTACTTC. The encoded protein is CASSHGPIRGEIRETQYF.

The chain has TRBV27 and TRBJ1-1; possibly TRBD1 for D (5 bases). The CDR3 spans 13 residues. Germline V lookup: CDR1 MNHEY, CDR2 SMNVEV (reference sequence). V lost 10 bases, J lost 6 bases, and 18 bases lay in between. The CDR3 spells CATTRNGGAEAFF. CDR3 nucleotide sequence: TGTGCCACCACAAGGAACGGGGGTGCTGAAGCTTTCTTT.

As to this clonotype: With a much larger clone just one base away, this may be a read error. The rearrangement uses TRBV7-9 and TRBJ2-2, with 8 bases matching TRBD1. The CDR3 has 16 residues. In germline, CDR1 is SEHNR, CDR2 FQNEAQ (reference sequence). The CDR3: CTSSRQGPPNTGELFF. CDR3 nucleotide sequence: TGTACCAGCAGCCGACAGGGGCCCCCGAACACCGGGGAGCTGTTTTTT. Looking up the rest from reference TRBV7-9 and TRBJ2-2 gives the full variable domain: DTGVSQNPRHKITKRGQNVTFRCDPISEHNRLYWYRQTLGQGPEFLTYFQNEAQLEKSRLLSDRFSAERPKGSFSTLEIQRTEQGDSAMYLCTSSRQGPPNTGELFFGEGSRLTVL.